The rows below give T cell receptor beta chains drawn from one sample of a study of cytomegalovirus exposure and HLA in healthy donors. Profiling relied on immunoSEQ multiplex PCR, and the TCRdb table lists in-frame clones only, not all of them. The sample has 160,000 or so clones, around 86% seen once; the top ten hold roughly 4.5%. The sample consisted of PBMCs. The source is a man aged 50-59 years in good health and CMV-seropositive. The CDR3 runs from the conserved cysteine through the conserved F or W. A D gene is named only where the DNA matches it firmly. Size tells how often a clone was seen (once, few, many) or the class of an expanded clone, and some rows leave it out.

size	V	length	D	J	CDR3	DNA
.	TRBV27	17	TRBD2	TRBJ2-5	CASSLSPSGSYQETQYF	TGTGCCAGCAGTTTATCTCCTAGCGGATCGTACCAAGAGACCCAGTACTTC
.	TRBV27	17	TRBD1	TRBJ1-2	CASSSQYLRGTGNGYTF	TGTGCCAGCAGTTCACAATACCTCAGGGGGACAGGGAATGGCTACACCTTC
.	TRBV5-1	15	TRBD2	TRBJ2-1	CASSLRAGGLDEQFF	TGCGCCAGCAGCCTGAGGGCGGGGGGCCTGGATGAGCAGTTCTTC
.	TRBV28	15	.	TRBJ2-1	CASSGLRQVGDEQFF	TGTGCCAGCAGCGGACTTCGACAGGTTGGGGATGAGCAGTTCTTC
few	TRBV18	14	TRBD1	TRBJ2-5	CASSPGTVQETQYF	TGTGCCAGCTCACCAGGGACAGTCCAAGAGACCCAGTACTTC
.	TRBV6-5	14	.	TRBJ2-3	CASSQDYLTDTQYF	TGTGCCAGCAGTCAGGACTATCTCACAGATACGCAGTATTTT
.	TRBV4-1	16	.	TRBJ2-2	CASSLSGGADTGELFF	TGCGCCAGCAGCCTTAGTGGGGGGGCCGACACCGGGGAGCTGTTTTTT
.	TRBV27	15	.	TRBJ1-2	CASSLGLGGMAGYTF	TGTGCCAGCAGTTTGGGACTGGGGGGGATGGCTGGCTACACCTTC
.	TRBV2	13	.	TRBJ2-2	CASSEAVTGELFF	TGTGCCAGCAGTGAAGCCGTGACCGGGGAGCTGTTTTTT
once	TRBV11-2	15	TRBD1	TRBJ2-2	CASSLGQGAGGELFF	TGTGCCAGCAGCTTGGGGCAGGGGGCGGGCGGGGAGCTGTTTTTT
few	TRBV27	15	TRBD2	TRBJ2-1	CASSIAGTSALEQFF	TGTGCCAGCAGTATAGCCGGGACTAGCGCCCTGGAGCAGTTCTTC
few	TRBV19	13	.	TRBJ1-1	CASSIEQGKGAFF	TGTGCCAGTAGTATAGAACAGGGTAAAGGAGCTTTCTTT
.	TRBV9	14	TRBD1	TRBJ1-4	CASSVDRWSEKLFF	TGTGCCAGCAGCGTGGACAGGTGGAGTGAAAAACTGTTTTTT
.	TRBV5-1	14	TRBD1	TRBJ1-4	CASSDQQGGEKLFF	TGCGCCAGCAGCGACCAACAGGGGGGTGAAAAACTGTTTTTT
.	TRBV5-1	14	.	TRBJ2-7	CASSLGLTTYEQYF	TGCGCCAGCAGCCTGGGACTCACGACCTACGAGCAGTACTTC
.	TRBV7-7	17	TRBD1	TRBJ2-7	CASSSDATGAASYEQYF	TGTGCCAGCAGCTCAGATGCAACAGGGGCCGCTTCCTACGAGCAGTACTTC
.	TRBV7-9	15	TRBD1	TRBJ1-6	CASSLGGQGQSPLHF	TGTGCCAGCAGCTTAGGGGGACAGGGCCAATCACCCCTCCACTTT
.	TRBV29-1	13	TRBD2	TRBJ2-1	CSGGGASYNEQFF	TGCAGCGGCGGGGGGGCCTCCTACAATGAGCAGTTCTTC